Included here is one TCR beta chain sequence, with context. It lacks a known antigen. No base quality values were provided; no much bigger clone lies one nucleotide off. CDR1 and CDR2, per the germline V gene, are MGHRA and YSYEKL. Taken from cysteine to phenylalanine, the CDR3 has 15 residues. CDR3 DNA is the only sequence kept; it has 45 bases, read in frame from the first base. V is cut back by 3 bases and J by 4 bases, with 6 bases in the junction unmatched. This sample was included in a study of cytomegalovirus exposure and HLA in healthy donors (dated by TCRdb to the late 2010s). At the level of the whole study: According to an earlier analysis of around 600 of the donors, 150 million to 200 million T cells yielded 90 million to 130 million unique TCR beta sequences and about 300 Gb of sequence data. A later genetic analysis used genome-wide SNP genotypes for about 65% of the 666 donors, treating that subset as a discovery cohort. An earlier analysis of fewer than 700 of the donors applied high-throughput TCR beta sequencing to assess whether each TCR beta V gene segment acted as functional or pseudogenic. In addition to the first cohort of 666 subjects, a separate validation cohort of 120 different subjects was used. On average, roughly 200,000 unique TCR beta nucleotide sequences were sequenced per donor among about 400 genotyped donors of the cohort, with roughly 18% of those sequences being non-productive. Donor age, sex, ethnicity and CMV serostatus were compiled alongside the repertoire data. HLA typing included class I and class II loci at four-digit resolution. High-throughput TCR immunosequencing, statistical association of individual TCRs with disease status, and machine learning were combined to predict cytomegalovirus infection status. All discovery cohort repertoires had been generated on a single sequencing platform. Using immunosequencing, the study profiled T cell repertoires from about 610 subjects and related those repertoires to cytomegalovirus serostatus. Typing coverage differed by locus: A, B, C, DRB1 and DQB1 were typed in about 620-630 donors, DQA1 in about 560, DPA1 in nearly 610, and DPB1 in roughly 450. Among the roughly 400 genotyped donors, about 85% belonged to the genetic ancestry cluster associated with self-reported Caucasian donors. Approximately 310 gigabases of sequencing data and approximately 91 million unique TCR sequences made up an early release that covered roughly 670 HLA-typed donors. A later analysis re-analyzed previously published TCR beta repertoires from 600 to 850 donors and added high-resolution HLA genotyping to study TCR occurrence patterns. Roughly 5 DR-DQ haplotypes were handled as single units for association and clustering because linkage in the cohort was strong. The aim of the study was to test whether cataloging public T cell receptors could identify signatures of past pathogen exposure. In the later analysis, no new phenotypic data were used to find candidate immune exposures; instead, reliance was placed on TCR beta sequences and their occurrence across donors. Paper-wide results and their limitations: A later analysis reported that several top co-occurrence clusters appeared linked to parvovirus B19, influenza, CMV and Epstein-Barr virus. Fewer than 20 rarely observed V segments, including chromosome 9 orphons, were excluded from the earlier analysis of about 600 of the donors because counts were too low. It was suggested by the authors that the approach could potentially be generalized to other disease states and immunological phenotypes. In vitro tests confirmed that three of the cytomegalovirus-associated TCR beta chains recognize cytomegalovirus antigens. In an earlier analysis of some 550 of the donors, most TCR beta V segments were observed in productive rearrangements about 87% or about 30% of the time, broadly matching IMGT annotations. In a later analysis, HLA-associated TCR beta chains showed more clonal expansion and lower generation probabilities than non-associated chains that were equally common. Specific HLA alleles were associated with 15,000 to 20,000 TCR beta sequences at a false discovery rate of 0.05 in a later analysis. Because HLA typing was unavailable for some donors at each locus, only the typed subset was used in association tests. The cohort was sequenced for TCR beta chains only, and without alpha or paired-chain data the features that could be detected were limited. According to a later genetic analysis, donors in an Asian-associated ancestry cluster had fewer N-insertions in productive TCRs than the approximately 710-donor mean. Correlated functional status among segregating V segments might reflect linkage disequilibrium, but an unknown experimental factor could not be ruled out. Some IMGT-functional V segments, including TRBV6-2 and TRBV6-3, could not be told apart with the 87-base-pair reads, so those segments were excluded. Most TCR sequences were observed very rarely across donors, whereas some public TCRs were present in many individuals. A further reported finding was that TCR beta sequences accurately predicted the HLA-A and HLA-B alleles for most subjects in the first cohort. A cluster of highly shared sequence variants was judged likely to represent a technical artifact of the sequencing pipeline. When HLA alleles, especially DR and DQ, strongly co-occurred, TCR associations were difficult to assign to individual alleles. Most CMV-associated TCR beta chains appeared to be HLA-restricted in a later analysis, and the HLA associations seemed to be driven largely by CMV exposure. Sequencing depth was assumed to be roughly uniform across donors in the presence/absence analyses, though that assumption may not hold. In a later analysis, TCR association rates were found to vary across HLA loci, with the most associated TCRs seen for DRB1 alleles and the fewest for HLA-C alleles. A total of around 150 TCR beta chains were listed by the study as associated with cytomegalovirus. In a later genetic analysis, a missense DCLRE1C variant was associated with V-gene and J-gene trimming of TCR beta chains, and the association was replicated in an independent cohort. The only immune exposure information available for the cohort was CMV serostatus. The classifier was reported to diagnose cytomegalovirus status with high specificity and sensitivity in both the original cohort and the validation cohort.

The cohort was made up of about 670 healthy bone marrow donors. At the time of sampling, all cohort members were nominally healthy, though unrecorded immune exposures were likely present. The donor tested CMV seropositive and was one of the 289 seropositive cohort members. Every donor gave a peripheral blood sample, and the peripheral blood mononuclear cells from that sample were used for TCR beta sequencing. Genomic DNA was extracted from the blood cell samples with the Qiagen DNeasy Blood Extraction Kit. Libraries were built with the immunoSEQ multiplex PCR assay. For the multiplex PCR, a mixture combining 60 forward primers for TCR Vbeta segments and 13 reverse primers for TCR Jbeta segments was used. The CDR3 region of rearranged TCR beta genes was amplified from genomic DNA with a multiplex PCR assay. On the Illumina HiSeq System, the amplified TCR beta libraries were sequenced as 87-base-pair reads. In the paper's pipeline: A later analysis counted approximately 76 million unique TCR beta chains across the 700 or so repertoires, and around 9.9 million of these chains were shared by at least two donors. A nearest-neighbor algorithm error-corrected the raw reads and collapsed the reads into unique sequences, merging closely related sequences to remove PCR and sequencing errors. Alignment of CDR3 sequences to IMGT reference sequences was used to assign V, D and J gene segments. For a sequence to be retained, at least a six-nucleotide match to both a V gene segment and a J gene segment was required. Rearrangements were called productive when the CDR3 lacked stop codons and stayed in frame with V and J; all others were non-productive. CDR3 was defined by IMGT convention, running from the second conserved V-encoded cysteine to the conserved J-encoded phenylalanine. The earlier analysis of about 590 of the donors excluded sequences that lacked an unambiguous match to a single V gene segment. In an earlier analysis of around 590 of the donors, a V segment was called functional when productive rearrangements were above 56.7%, and segregating when the standard deviation between donors exceeded 5%. A statistical classification framework was built to diagnose cytomegalovirus status from the catalog of TCR beta chain sequences. V and J gene assignment, in a later analysis, came from comparing TCR nucleotide sequences with IMGT/GENE-DB human TR gene sequences. A later analysis assigned CDR3 sequences and most-parsimonious VDJ recombination scenarios with the TCRdist pipeline. A later analysis defined each TCR beta chain by its CDR3 amino acid sequence plus V-gene family, and excluded reads lacking a unique V-gene family. As a way to deal with suspected cross-contamination and a sequencing artifact, a later analysis dropped approximately 570 nucleotide sequences that were highly shared and had low generation probability. In a later analysis, a clonal expansion index for each public chain was calculated from normalized within-repertoire ranks of inferred template counts. A later analysis computed generation probabilities with a VDJ recombination model fitted to out-of-frame rearrangements, and checked the results against IGoR. Hypergeometric tests were used in a later analysis to score TCR-TCR, TCR-HLA and TCR-CMV co-occurrence, with a repertoire-size bias correction applied to the TCR pairs. To estimate false discovery rates, a later analysis permuted the HLA or CMV assignments 20 times. A later analysis grouped co-occurring TCRs with DBSCAN, adding TCRdist sequence similarity when clustering within HLA-allele-positive subsets. For co-occurrence clustering, repertoires with fewer than 30,000 or more than 120,000 public chains were excluded, along with roughly five repertoires with anomalous nucleotide sharing. TCRdb stores this immuneACCESS table with in-frame sequences only. Part of the clones is absent; in the studies checked, under half of the shortfall reflects unresolved V genes, and no reason is known for the rest. The D gene and trimming were derived from the DNA, and the V and J assignments and clone size from that table. This sample comprises some 120,000 clones, roughly 71% of them detected only once. Of the sample, around 4.2% is held by the ten largest clones.

The rearrangement joined TRBV4-1 to TRBJ2-7, and 10 bases in between align with TRBD2. The clonotype comes from a woman between 50 and 59 years old in good health and CMV-seropositive. Sequenced material: PBMCs. Here is the DNA: TGCGCCAGCAGCCACTCTAGCGGGGGAAGGTACGAGCAGTACTTC. Translated, it gives CASSHSSGGRYEQYF.